What follows are 14 T cell receptor beta chains derived from one specimen sequenced in a study of CD8+ T cells in alopecia areata. Once RNA had been extracted, it was reverse transcribed into cDNA to act as the sequencing template. Some clones are missing from TCRdb's copy, which holds only in-frame ones; the method was immunoSEQ multiplex PCR. The sample lists some 170,000 clones; roughly 63% were seen once. Source: CD4+ T cells sorted from blood, taken at week 0. All receptors come from a human donor with alopecia areata.

The V and J genes are TRBV30 and TRBJ2-7; D gene ambiguous. The V gene's germline CDR1 is GTSNPN and CDR2 SVGIG (reference sequence). The CDR3 contains 11 residues. Trimming took 1 base from V and 4 from J, leaving 5 bases between them. This CDR3 reads CAWSGQYEQYF. The CDR3 DNA follows: TGTGCCTGGAGTGGCCAGTACGAGCAGTACTTC.

This clone is a singleton in its sample. This chain joins TRBV30 and TRBJ1-2; possible D gene TRBD1, 6 bases. Trimming stripped 5 bases from V and 5 bases from J, with 9 bases between. Germline V gene data show CDR1 as GTSNPN and CDR2 as SVGIG (reference sequence). The CDR3 loop spans 11 amino acids. The CDR3 DNA reads TGTGCCTGGTGGACAGATTATGGCTACACCTTC. It yields the protein CAWWTDYGYTF. Full variable domain (missing parts from reference TRBV30 and TRBJ1-2): SQTIHQWPATLVQPVGSPLSLECTVEGTSNPNLYWYRQAAGRGLQLLFYSVGIGQISSEVPQNLSASRPQDRQFILSSKKLLLSDSGFYLCAWWTDYGYTFGSGTRLTVV.

CDR3: CASSLGQGRDGYTF. In nucleotides, the CDR3 is TGCGCCAGCAGCTTGGGGCAGGGACGGGACGGCTACACCTTC. This sequence joins TRBV5-1 and TRBJ1-2; TRBD1 might be the D (5 bases). V was trimmed by 0 bases and J by 8 bases, leaving 14 bases between them. This CDR3 is 14 amino acids long. Per the germline V gene, CDR1 is SGHRS and CDR2 is YFSETQ.

This clone was seen a few times. The V call is TRBV9, the J call TRBJ1-5; 8 bases are a match to TRBD1. The CDR3 sequence is 17 residues long. Germline trimming cut 0 bases from V and 13 bases from J; bases unmatched to any gene: 18. The germline V gene has CDR1 SGDLS and CDR2 YYNGEE. CDR3: CASSVGGGGQANQAQHF. CDR3 DNA: TGTGCCAGCAGCGTAGGAGGAGGGGGACAGGCTAATCAGGCTCAGCATTTT.

The chain uses TRBV4-3 and TRBJ2-6; no definite D call. This CDR3 region has 15 residues. Deletions cut 1 base from V and 2 bases from J, with 6 bases between. Germline V gene sequence: CDR1 LGHNA, CDR2 YSLEER. The CDR3 DNA reads as TGCGCCAGCAGCCAAGCCCCGACTGGGGCCAACGTCCTGACTTTC. As protein: CASSQAPTGANVLTF.

The CDR3 DNA reads TGTGCCTGGAACGACCCTATTGTTTTTAGGGATACGCAGTATTTT. Its protein product is CAWNDPIVFRDTQYF. This chain links TRBV30 with TRBJ2-3; no definite D call. This CDR3 comprises 15 residues. CDR1 is GTSNPN, CDR2 SVGIG, per germline (reference sequence). Trimming cost V 4 bases and J 6 bases, with 20 bases left between them.

This chain uses TRBV5-1 with TRBJ1-1; TRBD1 is a possible D gene (6 bases). CDR3 length: 14 residues. The V gene's germline CDR1 is SGHRS and CDR2 YFSETQ. V lost 1 base and J lost 5, with 12 bases in between. In nucleotides, the CDR3 is TGCGCCAGCAGCTTGTTGGCAGGGGAAACTGAAGCTTTCTTT. This gives the protein CASSLLAGETEAFF.

The chain employs TRBV19 and TRBJ2-3, with D possibly being TRBD1 (6 bases). Germline CDR1 is LNHDA and CDR2 is SQIVND (reference sequence). There are 14 residues in the CDR3. V was shortened by 5 bases and J by 4 bases, with 13 bases between the two germline ends. The CDR3 bases are TGTGCCAGTAGTTCCACAGGGTGGGCAGATACGCAGTATTTT. Protein: CASSSTGWADTQYF.

J is TRBJ1-1 and V is TRBV30; D remains unclear. Trimming cost V 6 bases and J 7 bases, with 9 bases left between them. CDR3 length equals 10 residues. Germline CDR1 and CDR2: GTSNPN and SVGIG (reference sequence). CDR3 nucleotides: TGTGCCTGTATGAGGAATGAAGCTTTCTTT. This sequence encodes CACMRNEAFF.

This sequence joins TRBV29-1 and TRBJ1-1, with TRBD1 identical over 7 bases. Germline lookup yields CDR1 SQVTM and CDR2 ANQGSEA. This CDR3 has 12 residues. Germline trimming cut 4 bases from V and 4 bases from J; bases unmatched to any gene: 3. Written as DNA, the CDR3 is TGCAGCGTTGTGAGGGGGCTCACTGAAGCTTTCTTT. Its translation: CSVVRGLTEAFF.

The V and J genes are TRBV29-1 and TRBJ1-2; no definite D call. V gave up 0 bases and J gave up 7 bases, with 21 bases separating them. The CDR3 has 16 amino acids. Germline V gene data show CDR1 as SQVTM and CDR2 as ANQGSEA. The CDR3 sequence: CSVEDPPDAPQGGYTF. CDR3 sequence (DNA): TGCAGCGTTGAAGACCCGCCAGATGCTCCCCAAGGTGGCTACACCTTC.

This chain joins TRBV30 and TRBJ1-5; D possibly corresponds to TRBD1 (6 bases). The CDR3 contains 13 residues. In germline, CDR1 is GTSNPN, CDR2 SVGIG (reference sequence). V lost 0 bases and J lost 6, with 9 bases in between. The DNA of the CDR3 is TGTGCCTGGAGTGTGGCAGGGGCTCAGCCCCAGCATTTT. This codes for CAWSVAGAQPQHF.

This clone was seen a handful of times. The chain couples TRBV27 to TRBJ1-4, with D perhaps matching TRBD1 (5 bases). There are 14 residues in the CDR3. Trimming stripped 4 bases from V and 7 bases from J, with 13 bases between. Germline loops: CDR1 MNHEY, CDR2 SMNVEV (reference sequence). Here the CDR3 DNA reads TGTGCCAGCAGTTCGGGACTACCTGGTGAAAAACTGTTTTTT. It codes for CASSSGLPGEKLFF.

This clone has a single count. The rearrangement links TRBV7-7 to TRBJ2-5; D is unresolved. CDR1 and CDR2 from the germline V gene are SSHAT and FNYEAQ (reference sequence). Trimming shortened V by 0 bases and J by 4 bases, and 6 bases separated the two germline ends. This CDR3 spans 13 amino acids. Here the CDR3 reads CASSLAGPETQYF. Here the CDR3 DNA reads TGTGCCAGCAGCTTAGCCGGACCAGAGACCCAGTACTTC.